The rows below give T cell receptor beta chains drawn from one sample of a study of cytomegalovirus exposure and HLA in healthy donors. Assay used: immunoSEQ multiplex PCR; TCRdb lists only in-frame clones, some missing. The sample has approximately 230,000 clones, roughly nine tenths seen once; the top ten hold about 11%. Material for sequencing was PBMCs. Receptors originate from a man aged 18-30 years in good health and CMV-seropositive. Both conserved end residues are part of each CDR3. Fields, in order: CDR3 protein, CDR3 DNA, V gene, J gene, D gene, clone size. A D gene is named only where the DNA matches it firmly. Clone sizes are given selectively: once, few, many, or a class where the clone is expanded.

CDR3 protein: CASSLGGALSGNTIYF; CDR3 DNA: TGCGCCAGCAGCTTGGGTGGGGCCCTCTCTGGAAACACCATATATTTT; V gene: TRBV5-1; J gene: TRBJ1-3; D gene: .; clone size: .
CDR3 protein: CASTRAGELFF; CDR3 DNA: TGTGCCAGCACTAGGGCCGGGGAGCTGTTTTTT; V gene: TRBV6-1; J gene: TRBJ2-2; D gene: .; clone size: once
CDR3 protein: CASSYSTRNTEAFF; CDR3 DNA: TGTGCCAGCAGTTACTCGACGCGGAACACTGAAGCTTTCTTT; V gene: TRBV6-5; J gene: TRBJ1-1; D gene: .; clone size: .
CDR3 protein: CSVSTGAAGGYTF; CDR3 DNA: TGCAGCGTCTCGACAGGGGCGGCGGGTGGCTACACCTTC; V gene: TRBV29-1; J gene: TRBJ1-2; D gene: TRBD1; clone size: .
CDR3 protein: CAWKGRGNTEAFF; CDR3 DNA: TGTGCCTGGAAGGGCAGGGGGAACACTGAAGCTTTCTTT; V gene: TRBV30; J gene: TRBJ1-1; D gene: .; clone size: .
CDR3 protein: CASSISGGFADTQYF; CDR3 DNA: TGTGCCAGCAGCATATCAGGGGGCTTTGCAGATACGCAGTATTTT; V gene: TRBV9; J gene: TRBJ2-3; D gene: TRBD1; clone size: .
CDR3 protein: CASTQRSAAEAFF; CDR3 DNA: TGTGCCAGCACCCAGAGATCAGCAGCTGAAGCTTTCTTT; V gene: TRBV7-9; J gene: TRBJ1-1; D gene: .; clone size: .
CDR3 protein: CATSNPSNRLGGYTF; CDR3 DNA: TGTGCCACCAGCAACCCAAGTAATAGGTTAGGCGGCTACACCTTC; V gene: TRBV15; J gene: TRBJ1-2; D gene: .; clone size: .
CDR3 protein: CASSLTGWSGELFF; CDR3 DNA: TGTGCCAGTTCACTGACGGGATGGTCCGGGGAGCTGTTTTTT; V gene: TRBV28; J gene: TRBJ2-2; D gene: .; clone size: .
CDR3 protein: CASSQQNGAGELFF; CDR3 DNA: TGCGCCAGCAGCCAACAGAATGGGGCCGGGGAGCTGTTTTTT; V gene: TRBV5-1; J gene: TRBJ2-2; D gene: .; clone size: few
CDR3 protein: CASSPAPAGGPTYEQYF; CDR3 DNA: TGTGCCAGCAGTCCCGCCCCGGCGGGAGGGCCGACTTACGAGCAGTACTTC; V gene: TRBV11-2; J gene: TRBJ2-7; D gene: TRBD2; clone size: .
CDR3 protein: CASRGRTGELFF; CDR3 DNA: TGTGCCAGCAGGGGTAGGACCGGGGAGCTGTTTTTT; V gene: TRBV7-2; J gene: TRBJ2-2; D gene: .; clone size: .
CDR3 protein: CASSRYILASSNTGELFF; CDR3 DNA: TGTGCCAGCAGCCGATACATTCTAGCGTCTTCGAACACCGGGGAGCTGTTTTTT; V gene: TRBV7-2; J gene: TRBJ2-2; D gene: .; clone size: .
CDR3 protein: CASSYLWEANTEAFF; CDR3 DNA: TGTGCCAGCAGTTACCTATGGGAGGCGAACACTGAAGCTTTCTTT; V gene: TRBV6-5; J gene: TRBJ1-1; D gene: .; clone size: .
CDR3 protein: CASSQDGGSTDTQYF; CDR3 DNA: TGTGCCAGCAGCCAAGACGGTGGTAGCACAGATACGCAGTATTTT; V gene: TRBV4-2; J gene: TRBJ2-3; D gene: .; clone size: .
CDR3 protein: CASSEEILAGVFYEQYF; CDR3 DNA: TGCGCCAGCAGTGAGGAAATACTAGCGGGAGTATTCTACGAGCAGTACTTC; V gene: TRBV10-2; J gene: TRBJ2-7; D gene: TRBD2; clone size: .
CDR3 protein: CASSLGPSSNTEAFF; CDR3 DNA: TGCGCCAGCAGCTTGGGTCCCAGCTCGAACACTGAAGCTTTCTTT; V gene: TRBV5-1; J gene: TRBJ1-1; D gene: .; clone size: .
CDR3 protein: CASSVAPEMHGELFF; CDR3 DNA: TGTGCCAGCAGCGTAGCCCCGGAAATGCACGGGGAGCTGTTTTTT; V gene: TRBV9; J gene: TRBJ2-2; D gene: .; clone size: .
CDR3 protein: CASSGPGGGKNIQYF; CDR3 DNA: TGTGCCAGCAGTGGACCAGGGGGTGGCAAAAACATTCAGTACTTC; V gene: TRBV25-1; J gene: TRBJ2-4; D gene: TRBD1; clone size: .
CDR3 protein: CASSLVGGLNTGELFF; CDR3 DNA: TGCGCCAGCAGCTTGGTGGGGGGTTTGAACACCGGGGAGCTGTTTTTT; V gene: TRBV5-1; J gene: TRBJ2-2; D gene: .; clone size: .
CDR3 protein: CASSESNGHLSGNTIYF; CDR3 DNA: TGCGCCAGCAGTGAGTCGAACGGACACCTCTCTGGAAACACCATATATTTT; V gene: TRBV10-1; J gene: TRBJ1-3; D gene: .; clone size: .
CDR3 protein: CASRDPRAPGTQYF; CDR3 DNA: TGTGCCAGCAGGGACCCTCGGGCCCCGGGGACCCAGTACTTC; V gene: TRBV2; J gene: TRBJ2-5; D gene: .; clone size: .
CDR3 protein: CASSLTQGTYEQFF; CDR3 DNA: TGCGCCAGCAGCTTGACACAGGGGACCTATGAGCAGTTCTTC; V gene: TRBV5-1; J gene: TRBJ2-1; D gene: TRBD1; clone size: .
CDR3 protein: CASSFVRGGLSGYTF; CDR3 DNA: TGTGCCAGCAGTTTTGTGCGGGGGGGACTTAGTGGCTACACCTTC; V gene: TRBV28; J gene: TRBJ1-2; D gene: .; clone size: .
CDR3 protein: CASRLKPGLSTDTQYF; CDR3 DNA: TGTGCCAGCAGGCTAAAGCCGGGACTCAGCACAGATACGCAGTATTTT; V gene: TRBV25-1; J gene: TRBJ2-3; D gene: .; clone size: .
CDR3 protein: CASSGEERENYEQFF; CDR3 DNA: TGTGCCAGCAGCGGGGAGGAGCGGGAGAACTATGAGCAGTTCTTC; V gene: TRBV6-1; J gene: TRBJ2-1; D gene: TRBD2; clone size: .
CDR3 protein: CASRWGQGTGGYTF; CDR3 DNA: TGTGCCAGCAGATGGGGACAGGGGACAGGAGGCTACACCTTC; V gene: TRBV5-6; J gene: TRBJ1-2; D gene: TRBD1; clone size: .
CDR3 protein: CATSRVPGTLGGEQYF; CDR3 DNA: TGTGCCACCAGCAGAGTGCCAGGGACCTTAGGTGGCGAGCAGTACTTC; V gene: TRBV15; J gene: TRBJ2-7; D gene: .; clone size: once
CDR3 protein: CASSAGQGYPSTDTQYF; CDR3 DNA: TGTGCCAGCAGTGCGGGACAGGGATACCCTAGCACAGATACGCAGTATTTT; V gene: TRBV6-1; J gene: TRBJ2-3; D gene: TRBD1; clone size: few
CDR3 protein: CAWSGGLAGPSYNEQFF; CDR3 DNA: TGTGCCTGGAGTGGTGGGCTAGCGGGTCCCTCCTACAATGAGCAGTTCTTC; V gene: TRBV30; J gene: TRBJ2-1; D gene: TRBD2; clone size: once
CDR3 protein: CASTLAGSYEQYF; CDR3 DNA: TGTGCCAGCACACTAGCGGGATCCTACGAGCAGTACTTC; V gene: TRBV5-6; J gene: TRBJ2-7; D gene: TRBD2; clone size: .
CDR3 protein: CASSGSGQVYNEQFF; CDR3 DNA: TGTGCCAGCAGCGGATCGGGACAGGTCTACAATGAGCAGTTCTTC; V gene: TRBV9; J gene: TRBJ2-1; D gene: TRBD1; clone size: .
CDR3 protein: CAWTVGGVGYTF; CDR3 DNA: TGTGCCTGGACCGTCGGCGGGGTTGGCTACACCTTC; V gene: TRBV30; J gene: TRBJ1-2; D gene: .; clone size: .
CDR3 protein: CASSGLADNEQFF; CDR3 DNA: TGTGCCAGCAGTGGACTAGCGGACAATGAGCAGTTCTTC; V gene: TRBV6-1; J gene: TRBJ2-1; D gene: TRBD2; clone size: .
CDR3 protein: CASSPLLNEKLFF; CDR3 DNA: TGTGCCAGCAGTCCCCTCCTTAATGAAAAACTGTTTTTT; V gene: TRBV2; J gene: TRBJ1-4; D gene: .; clone size: .
CDR3 protein: CASSPGTRIHQFF; CDR3 DNA: TGTGCCAGCAGTCCTGGGACTAGGATCCACCAGTTCTTC; V gene: TRBV27; J gene: TRBJ2-1; D gene: TRBD2; clone size: .
CDR3 protein: CAISGSDQPQHF; CDR3 DNA: TGTGCCATCAGTGGCAGCGATCAGCCCCAGCATTTT; V gene: TRBV10-3; J gene: TRBJ1-5; D gene: .; clone size: .
CDR3 protein: CASSSVVNTGTQYF; CDR3 DNA: TGTGCCAGCAGTTCTGTGGTAAACACAGGGACCCAGTACTTC; V gene: TRBV2; J gene: TRBJ2-5; D gene: .; clone size: once
CDR3 protein: CASRPITGSNQPQHF; CDR3 DNA: TGTGCCAGCAGGCCAATCACGGGTAGCAATCAGCCCCAGCATTTT; V gene: TRBV28; J gene: TRBJ1-5; D gene: .; clone size: .
CDR3 protein: CSVEGRQGYGYTF; CDR3 DNA: TGCAGCGTTGAAGGACGGCAGGGCTATGGCTACACCTTC; V gene: TRBV29-1; J gene: TRBJ1-2; D gene: .; clone size: .
CDR3 protein: CASSYGMPNTEAFF; CDR3 DNA: TGTGCCAGCAGCTACGGGATGCCGAACACTGAAGCTTTCTTT; V gene: TRBV5-4; J gene: TRBJ1-1; D gene: .; clone size: .
CDR3 protein: CATSASGTGANVLTF; CDR3 DNA: TGTGCCACCAGCGCATCAGGGACTGGGGCCAACGTCCTGACTTTC; V gene: TRBV15; J gene: TRBJ2-6; D gene: .; clone size: .
CDR3 protein: CASSPGGRGRGTEAFF; CDR3 DNA: TGTGCCAGCAGCCCCGGGGGCAGGGGGCGAGGCACTGAAGCTTTCTTT; V gene: TRBV11-2; J gene: TRBJ1-1; D gene: TRBD1; clone size: once
CDR3 protein: CSVDGTEAFF; CDR3 DNA: TGCAGCGTTGACGGCACCGAAGCTTTCTTT; V gene: TRBV29-1; J gene: TRBJ1-1; D gene: .; clone size: .
CDR3 protein: CATVPGLAGATSGANVLTF; CDR3 DNA: TGTGCCACCGTCCCGGGACTAGCGGGAGCCACCTCTGGGGCCAACGTCCTGACTTTC; V gene: TRBV28; J gene: TRBJ2-6; D gene: TRBD2; clone size: .
CDR3 protein: CASSLGSAGYGYTF; CDR3 DNA: TGTGCCAGCAGTTTAGGTTCGGCGGGGTATGGCTACACCTTC; V gene: TRBV6-5; J gene: TRBJ1-2; D gene: .; clone size: .